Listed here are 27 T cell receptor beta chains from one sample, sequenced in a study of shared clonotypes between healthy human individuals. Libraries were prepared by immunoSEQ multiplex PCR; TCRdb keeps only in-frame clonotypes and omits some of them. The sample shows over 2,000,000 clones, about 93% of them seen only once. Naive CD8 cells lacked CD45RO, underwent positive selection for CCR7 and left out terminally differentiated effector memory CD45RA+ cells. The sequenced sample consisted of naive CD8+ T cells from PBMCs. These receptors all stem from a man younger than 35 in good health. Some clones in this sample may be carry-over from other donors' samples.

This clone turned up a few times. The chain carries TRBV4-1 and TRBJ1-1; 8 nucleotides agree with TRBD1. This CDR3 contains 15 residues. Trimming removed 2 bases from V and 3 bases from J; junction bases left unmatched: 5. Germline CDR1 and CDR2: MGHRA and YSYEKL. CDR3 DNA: TGCGCCAGCAGCCAACACGACAGGGGATACACTGAAGCTTTCTTT. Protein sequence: CASSQHDRGYTEAFF.

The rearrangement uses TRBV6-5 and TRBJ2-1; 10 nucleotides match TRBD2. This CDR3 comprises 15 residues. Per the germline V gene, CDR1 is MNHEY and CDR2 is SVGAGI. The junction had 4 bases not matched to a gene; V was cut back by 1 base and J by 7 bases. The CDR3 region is CASSYYSGRGNEQFF. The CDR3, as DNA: TGTGCCAGCAGTTACTACAGCGGGAGGGGTAATGAGCAGTTCTTC.

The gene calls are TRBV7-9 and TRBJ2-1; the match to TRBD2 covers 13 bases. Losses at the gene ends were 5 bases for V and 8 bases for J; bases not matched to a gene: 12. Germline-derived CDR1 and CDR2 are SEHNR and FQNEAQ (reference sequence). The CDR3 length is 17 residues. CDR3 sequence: CASSPRLAGGYKYEQFF. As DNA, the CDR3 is TGTGCCAGCAGCCCTAGACTAGCGGGAGGTTATAAGTATGAGCAGTTCTTC.

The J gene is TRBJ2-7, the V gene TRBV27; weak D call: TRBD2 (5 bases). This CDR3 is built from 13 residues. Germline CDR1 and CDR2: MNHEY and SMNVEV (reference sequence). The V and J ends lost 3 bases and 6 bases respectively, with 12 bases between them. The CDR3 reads CASSFYLGVEQYF. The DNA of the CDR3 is TGTGCCAGCAGTTTTTATCTGGGAGTCGAGCAGTACTTC.

CDR3 nucleotide sequence: TGTGCCAGCAGTGGGCAGGTGGTTTCTGGAAACACCATATATTTT. It is translated as CASSGQVVSGNTIYF. J is TRBJ1-3 and V is TRBV7-9, with unresolved D. Germline V gene data show CDR1 as SEHNR and CDR2 as FQNEAQ (reference sequence). Between the trimmed V and J ends, which lost 6 bases and 1 base, there was a span of 13 bases. CDR3 length equals 15 residues.

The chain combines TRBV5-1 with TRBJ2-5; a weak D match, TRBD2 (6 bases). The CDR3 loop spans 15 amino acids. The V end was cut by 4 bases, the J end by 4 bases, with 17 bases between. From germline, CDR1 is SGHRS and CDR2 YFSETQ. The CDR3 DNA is TGCGCCAGCAGCCAAAGGGCCGGGCGGGGAGAGACCCAGTACTTC. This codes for CASSQRAGRGETQYF.

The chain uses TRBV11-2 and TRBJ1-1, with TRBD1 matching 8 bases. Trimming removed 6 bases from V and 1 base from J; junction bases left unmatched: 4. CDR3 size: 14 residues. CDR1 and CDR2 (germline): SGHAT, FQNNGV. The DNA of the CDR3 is TGTGCCAGCAGGACAGGGGACCGGAACACTGAAGCTTTCTTT. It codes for CASRTGDRNTEAFF.

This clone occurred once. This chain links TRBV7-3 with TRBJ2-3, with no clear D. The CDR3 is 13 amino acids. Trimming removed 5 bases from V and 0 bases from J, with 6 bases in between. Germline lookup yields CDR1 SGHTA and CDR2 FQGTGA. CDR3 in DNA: TGTGCCAGCAGCGATACAAGCACAGATACGCAGTATTTT. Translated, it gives CASSDTSTDTQYF.

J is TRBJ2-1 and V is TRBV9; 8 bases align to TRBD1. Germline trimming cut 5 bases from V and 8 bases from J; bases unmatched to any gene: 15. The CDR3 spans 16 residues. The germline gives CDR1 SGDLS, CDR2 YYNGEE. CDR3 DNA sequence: TGTGCCAGCAGTAAGTACAGAGGGGCAGGGGGCTATGAGCAGTTCTTC. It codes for CASSKYRGAGGYEQFF.

The CDR3: CASSLLLPGMGSTDTQYF. The CDR3 DNA is TGTGCCAGCAGTTTACTCCTGCCAGGGATGGGTAGCACAGATACGCAGTATTTT. The chain couples TRBV27 to TRBJ2-3; D is possibly TRBD1 (5 bases). There are 18 residues in the CDR3. V was pared by 2 bases and J by 0 bases, with 18 bases between. Germline V gives CDR1 MNHEY, CDR2 SMNVEV (reference sequence).

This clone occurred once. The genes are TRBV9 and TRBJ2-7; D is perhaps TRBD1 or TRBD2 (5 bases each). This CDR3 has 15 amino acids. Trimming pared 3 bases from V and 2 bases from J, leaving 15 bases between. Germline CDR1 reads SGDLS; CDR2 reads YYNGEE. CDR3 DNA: TGTGCCAGCAGCGCAACCGGGACGGTAACCTACGAGCAGTACTTC. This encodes CASSATGTVTYEQYF.

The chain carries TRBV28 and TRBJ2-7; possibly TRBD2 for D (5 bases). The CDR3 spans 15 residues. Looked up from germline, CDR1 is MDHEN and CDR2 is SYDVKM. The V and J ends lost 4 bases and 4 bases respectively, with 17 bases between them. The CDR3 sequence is CASSYPLGVVYEQYF. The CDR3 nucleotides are TGTGCCAGCAGTTATCCCCTCGGGGTCGTATACGAGCAGTACTTC.

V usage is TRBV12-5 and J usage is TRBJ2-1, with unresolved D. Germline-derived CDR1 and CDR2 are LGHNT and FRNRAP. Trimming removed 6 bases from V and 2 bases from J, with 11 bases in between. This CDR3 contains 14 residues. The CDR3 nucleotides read TGTGCTAGTGGCCCTGGCGGTACCTACAATGAGCAGTTCTTC. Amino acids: CASGPGGTYNEQFF.

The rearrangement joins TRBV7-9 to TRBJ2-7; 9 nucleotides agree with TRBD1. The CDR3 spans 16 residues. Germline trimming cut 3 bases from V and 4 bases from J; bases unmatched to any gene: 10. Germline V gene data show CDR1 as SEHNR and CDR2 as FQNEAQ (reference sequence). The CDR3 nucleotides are TGTGCCAGCAGCTTCCTGATAGGGACAGGGCAGTACGAGCAGTACTTC. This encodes CASSFLIGTGQYEQYF.

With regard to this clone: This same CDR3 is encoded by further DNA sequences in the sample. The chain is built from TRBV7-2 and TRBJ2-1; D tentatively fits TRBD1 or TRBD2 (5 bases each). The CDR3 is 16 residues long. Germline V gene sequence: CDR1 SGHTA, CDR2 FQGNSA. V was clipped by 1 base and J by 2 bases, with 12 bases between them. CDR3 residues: CASSLDLGRTYNEQFF. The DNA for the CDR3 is TGTGCCAGCAGCTTAGATTTGGGACGGACCTACAATGAGCAGTTCTTC.

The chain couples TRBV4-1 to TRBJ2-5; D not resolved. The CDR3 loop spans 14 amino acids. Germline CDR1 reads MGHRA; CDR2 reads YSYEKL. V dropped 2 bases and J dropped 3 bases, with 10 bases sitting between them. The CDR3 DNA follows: TGCGCCAGCAGCCAATCGGTTAAAGAAGAGACCCAGTACTTC. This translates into CASSQSVKEETQYF.

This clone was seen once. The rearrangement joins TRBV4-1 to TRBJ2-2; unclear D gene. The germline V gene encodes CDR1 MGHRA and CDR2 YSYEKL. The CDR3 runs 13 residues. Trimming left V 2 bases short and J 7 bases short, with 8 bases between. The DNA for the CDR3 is TGCGCCAGCAGCCAATATAGGAGCGGGGAGCTGTTTTTT. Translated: CASSQYRSGELFF.

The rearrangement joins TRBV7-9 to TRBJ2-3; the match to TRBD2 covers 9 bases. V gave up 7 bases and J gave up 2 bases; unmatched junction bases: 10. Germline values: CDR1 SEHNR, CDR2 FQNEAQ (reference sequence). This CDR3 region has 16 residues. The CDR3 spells CASILGLAGPTDTQYF. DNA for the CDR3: TGTGCCAGCATCCTGGGGCTAGCGGGGCCCACAGATACGCAGTATTTT. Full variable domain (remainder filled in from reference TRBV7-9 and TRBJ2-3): DTGVSQNPRHKITKRGQNVTFRCDPISEHNRLYWYRQTLGQGPEFLTYFQNEAQLEKSRLLSDRFSAERPKGSFSTLEIQRTEQGDSAMYLCASILGLAGPTDTQYFGPGTRLTVL.

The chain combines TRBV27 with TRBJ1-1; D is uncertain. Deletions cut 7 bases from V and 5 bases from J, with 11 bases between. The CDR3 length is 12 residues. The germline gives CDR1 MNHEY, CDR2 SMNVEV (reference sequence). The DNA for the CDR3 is TGTGCCAGCAAATCGCAGCGGACTGAAGCTTTCTTT. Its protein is CASKSQRTEAFF.

The CDR3 loop is CAISEPTGTGISGANVLTF. The CDR3 DNA reads TGTGCCATCAGTGAGCCCACCGGGACAGGGATCTCTGGGGCCAACGTCCTGACTTTC. The gene calls are TRBV10-3 and TRBJ2-6; 9 positions agree with TRBD1. The CDR3 length is 19 residues. V was pared by 2 bases and J by 0 bases, with 8 bases of the junction left unmatched. The germline V gene has CDR1 ENHRY and CDR2 SYGVKD.

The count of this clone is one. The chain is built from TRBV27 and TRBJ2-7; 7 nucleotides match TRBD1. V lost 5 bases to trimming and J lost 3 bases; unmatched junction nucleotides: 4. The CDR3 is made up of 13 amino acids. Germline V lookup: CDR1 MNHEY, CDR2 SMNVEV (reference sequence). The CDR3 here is CASSGDRHYEQYF. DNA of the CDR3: TGTGCCAGCAGTGGGGACAGACACTACGAGCAGTACTTC.

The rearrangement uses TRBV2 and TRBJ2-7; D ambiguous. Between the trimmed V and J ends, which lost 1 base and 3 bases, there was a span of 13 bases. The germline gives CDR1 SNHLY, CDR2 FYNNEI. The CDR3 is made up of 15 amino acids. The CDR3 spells CASSEGGPTLYEQYF. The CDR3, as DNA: TGTGCCAGCAGTGAAGGCGGCCCTACCCTCTACGAGCAGTACTTC.

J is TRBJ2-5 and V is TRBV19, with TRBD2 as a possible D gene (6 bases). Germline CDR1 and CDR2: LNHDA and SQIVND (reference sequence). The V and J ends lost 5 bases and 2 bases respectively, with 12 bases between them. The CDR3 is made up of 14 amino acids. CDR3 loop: CASSPRTMQETQYF. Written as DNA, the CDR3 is TGTGCCAGTAGTCCGCGGACTATGCAAGAGACCCAGTACTTC.

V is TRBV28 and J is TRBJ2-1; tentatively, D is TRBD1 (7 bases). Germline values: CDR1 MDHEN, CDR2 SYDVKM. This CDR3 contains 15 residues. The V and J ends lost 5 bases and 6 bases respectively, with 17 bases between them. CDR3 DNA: TGTGCCAGCAGTCCGGACAGGAGGGGGGTCAATGAGCAGTTCTTC. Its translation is CASSPDRRGVNEQFF.

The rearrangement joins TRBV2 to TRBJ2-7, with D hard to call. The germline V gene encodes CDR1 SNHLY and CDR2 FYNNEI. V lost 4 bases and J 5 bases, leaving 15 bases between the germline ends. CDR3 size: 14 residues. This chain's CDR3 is CASSVLLESNEQYF. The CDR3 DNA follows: TGTGCCAGCAGTGTGCTCCTCGAAAGTAACGAGCAGTACTTC.

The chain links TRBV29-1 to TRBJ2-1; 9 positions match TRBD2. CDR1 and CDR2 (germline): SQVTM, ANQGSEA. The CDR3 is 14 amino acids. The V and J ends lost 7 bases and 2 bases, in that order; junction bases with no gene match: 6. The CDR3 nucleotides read TGCAGCGGCAGACTAGCGGATGCCTACAATGAGCAGTTCTTC. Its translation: CSGRLADAYNEQFF.

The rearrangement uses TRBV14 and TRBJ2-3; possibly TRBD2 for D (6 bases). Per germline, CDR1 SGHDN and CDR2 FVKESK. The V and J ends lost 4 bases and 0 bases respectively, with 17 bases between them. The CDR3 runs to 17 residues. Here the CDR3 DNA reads TGTGCCAGCAGCCCAGAGCGCGGGGCACCCAGCACAGATACGCAGTATTTT. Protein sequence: CASSPERGAPSTDTQYF.